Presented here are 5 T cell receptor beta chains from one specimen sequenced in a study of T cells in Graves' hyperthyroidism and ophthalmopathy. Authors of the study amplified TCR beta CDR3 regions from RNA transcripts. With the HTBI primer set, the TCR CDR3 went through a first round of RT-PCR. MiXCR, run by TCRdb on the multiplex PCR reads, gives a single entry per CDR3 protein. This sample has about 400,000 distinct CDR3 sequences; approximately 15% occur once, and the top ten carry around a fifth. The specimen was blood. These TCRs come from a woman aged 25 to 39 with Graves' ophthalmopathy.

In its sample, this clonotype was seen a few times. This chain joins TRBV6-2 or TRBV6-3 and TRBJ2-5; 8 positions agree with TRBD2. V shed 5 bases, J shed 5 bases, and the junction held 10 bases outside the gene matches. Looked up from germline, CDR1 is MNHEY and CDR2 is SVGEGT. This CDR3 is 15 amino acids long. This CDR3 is CASSPPGGPTETQYF. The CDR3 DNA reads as TGTGCCAGCAGTCCCCCGGGGGGGCCGACGGAGACCCAGTACTTC.

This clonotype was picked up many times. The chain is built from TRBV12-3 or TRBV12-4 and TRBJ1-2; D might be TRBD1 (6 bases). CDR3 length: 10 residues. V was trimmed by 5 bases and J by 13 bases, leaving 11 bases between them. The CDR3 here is CASSRGVFTF. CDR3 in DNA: TGTGCCAGCAGTAGGGGGGTGTTCACCTTC.

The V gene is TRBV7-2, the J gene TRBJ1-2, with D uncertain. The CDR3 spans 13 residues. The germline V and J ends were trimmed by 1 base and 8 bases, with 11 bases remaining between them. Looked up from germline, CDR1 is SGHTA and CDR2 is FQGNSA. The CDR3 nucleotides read TGTGCCAGCAGCTTAGAATCCCTAATGGGCTACACCTTC. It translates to CASSLESLMGYTF. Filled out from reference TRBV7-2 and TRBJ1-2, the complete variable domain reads GAGVSQSPSNKVTEKGKDVELRCDPISGHTALYWYRQSLGQGLEFLIYFQGNSAPDKSGLPSDRFSAERTGGSVSTLTIQRTQQEDSAVYLCASSLESLMGYTFGSGTRLTVV.

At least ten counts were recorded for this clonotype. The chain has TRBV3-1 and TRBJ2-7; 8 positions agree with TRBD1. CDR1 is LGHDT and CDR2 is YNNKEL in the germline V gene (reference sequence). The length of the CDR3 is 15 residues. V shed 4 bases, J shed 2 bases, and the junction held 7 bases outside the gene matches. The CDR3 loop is CASSPYRGVTYEQYF. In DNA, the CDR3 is TGTGCCAGCAGCCCCTACAGGGGGGTAACCTACGAGCAGTACTTC.

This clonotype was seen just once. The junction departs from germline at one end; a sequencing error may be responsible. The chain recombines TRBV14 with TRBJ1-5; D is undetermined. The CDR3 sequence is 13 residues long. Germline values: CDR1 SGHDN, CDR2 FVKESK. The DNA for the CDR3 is TGTGCCGGCAGCCAAGGAGGGAATCAGCCCCAGCATTTT. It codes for CAGSQGGNQPQHF. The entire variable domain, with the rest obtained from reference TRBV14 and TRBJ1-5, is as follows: EAGVTQFPSHSVIEKGQTVTLRCDPISGHDNLYWYRRVMGKEIKFLLHFVKESKQDESGMPNNRFLAERTGGTYSTLKVQPAELEDSGVYFCAGSQGGNQPQHFGDGTRLSIL.